The rows below give T cell receptor beta chains drawn from one sample of a study of cytomegalovirus exposure and HLA in healthy donors. This table comes from immunoSEQ multiplex PCR, and its TCRdb copy is limited to in-frame clones, with some not included. The repertoire holds 150,000 to 200,000 clones, over 70% seen once, with 14% in the top ten. Specimen: PBMCs. These receptors came from a woman aged 35 to 49 in good health and CMV-seronegative. The CDR3 runs from the conserved cysteine through the conserved F or W. Each record gives: clone size, CDR3 length, D gene, V gene, J gene, CDR3 protein, CDR3 DNA. A D gene is named only where the DNA matches it firmly. Part of the rows lack a size; the others show once, few, many or a class for expanded clones.

>NA|14|TRBD1|TRBV6-1|TRBJ1-5
CASSVGQGSQPQHF
TGTGCCAGCAGCGTGGGACAGGGCAGCCAGCCCCAGCATTTT
>few|15|TRBD1|TRBV7-8|TRBJ1-2
CASSLQTGPGYGYTF
TGTGCCAGCAGCTTACAGACAGGGCCTGGCTATGGCTACACCTTC
>once|15|NA|TRBV28|TRBJ1-3
CASSVFRSSGNTIYF
TGTGCCAGCAGCGTTTTCCGCAGCTCTGGAAACACCATATATTTT
>few|17|TRBD1|TRBV4-2|TRBJ2-7
CASSQTGTGAPLGEQYF
TGTGCCAGCAGCCAGACGGGGACAGGGGCCCCCCTTGGCGAGCAGTACTTC
>NA|15|NA|TRBV5-1|TRBJ2-2
CASSLLAGAPGELFF
TGCGCCAGCAGCTTACTTGCGGGGGCCCCCGGGGAGCTGTTTTTT
>NA|16|TRBD1|TRBV5-6|TRBJ1-6
CASSAGQGARNSPLHF
TGTGCCAGCAGCGCGGGACAGGGGGCTCGTAATTCACCCCTCCACTTT
>once|16|NA|TRBV10-1|TRBJ2-2
CASSETLAVNTGELFF
TGCGCCAGCAGTGAGACACTAGCCGTGAACACCGGGGAGCTGTTTTTT
>NA|13|NA|TRBV6-6|TRBJ1-3
CASSFGIGNTIYF
TGTGCCAGCAGTTTCGGGATTGGAAACACCATATATTTT
>NA|12|NA|TRBV9|TRBJ2-2
CASSQGSGELFF
TGTGCCAGCAGCCAGGGGAGCGGGGAGCTGTTTTTT
>few|11|NA|TRBV2|TRBJ2-4
CATGTRDIQYF
TGTGCCACCGGGACTCGAGACATTCAGTACTTC
>NA|15|TRBD2|TRBV9|TRBJ2-7
CASSVGTSGDYEQYF
TGTGCCAGCAGCGTTGGGACTAGCGGAGACTACGAGCAGTACTTC
>few|13|NA|TRBV27|TRBJ2-7
CASSRDRSYEQYF
TGTGCCAGCAGCCGTGACAGGTCCTACGAGCAGTACTTC
>NA|13|NA|TRBV7-3|TRBJ2-1
CASSPHGSNEQFF
TGTGCCAGCAGCCCACACGGGAGCAATGAGCAGTTCTTC
>NA|11|NA|TRBV20-1|TRBJ2-2
CSVYNTGELFF
TGCAGTGTTTATAACACCGGGGAGCTGTTTTTT
>NA|13|NA|TRBV6-4|TRBJ2-1
CASAQGTNNEQFF
TGTGCCAGCGCCCAGGGGACAAACAATGAGCAGTTCTTC
>NA|17|TRBD1|TRBV7-9|TRBJ2-6
CASSPDRDLLGANVLTF
TGTGCCAGCAGCCCGGACAGGGACCTGCTCGGGGCCAACGTCCTGACTTTC
>NA|15|TRBD2|TRBV10-1|TRBJ2-1
CASSLGLAGLFEQFF
TGCGCCAGCAGTTTAGGACTAGCGGGGCTTTTTGAGCAGTTCTTC
>NA|11|NA|TRBV2|TRBJ2-7
CASSEQTEQYF
TGTGCCAGCAGTGAACAGACTGAGCAGTACTTC
>NA|14|NA|TRBV5-6|TRBJ1-5
CASSSGTSNQPQHF
TGTGCCAGCAGCTCCGGGACAAGCAATCAGCCCCAGCATTTT
>once|12|NA|TRBV11-2|TRBJ2-1
CASSLDRGKEFF
TGTGCCAGCAGCTTAGATAGAGGAAAGGAGTTCTTC
>NA|14|NA|TRBV7-9|TRBJ2-6
CASTHYSGANGLTF
TGTGCCAGCACCCACTACTCTGGGGCCAACGGCCTGACTTTC
>NA|17|NA|TRBV25-1|TRBJ2-6
CASSEVHSYSGANVLTF
TGTGCCAGCAGTGAAGTGCACAGCTACTCTGGGGCCAACGTCCTGACTTTC
>NA|13|NA|TRBV5-6|TRBJ2-4
CASSSVQWNSQYF
TGTGCCAGCAGTTCGGTACAGTGGAACAGTCAGTACTTC
>NA|13|NA|TRBV19|TRBJ2-1
CASSYRDRGEQFF
TGTGCCAGTAGCTACAGGGATCGGGGTGAGCAGTTCTTC
>NA|16|NA|TRBV7-8|TRBJ1-2
CASSLGFAGENYGYTF
TGTGCCAGCAGCTTAGGTTTTGCGGGAGAGAACTATGGCTACACCTTC
>NA|13|NA|TRBV7-2|TRBJ2-7
CASSLVREYEQYF
TGTGCCAGCAGCTTAGTGAGGGAGTACGAGCAGTACTTC
>NA|14|TRBD2|TRBV7-6|TRBJ2-1
CATSTLAGDGEQFF
TGTGCCACCAGCACTTTAGCGGGAGATGGTGAGCAGTTCTTC
>NA|13|NA|TRBV28|TRBJ1-2
CASSLQVSYGYTF
TGTGCCAGCAGTTTACAGGTCTCCTATGGCTACACCTTC
>NA|14|NA|TRBV25-1|TRBJ2-6
CASSGDSRANVLTF
TGTGCCAGCAGTGGAGACAGTCGGGCCAACGTCCTGACTTTC
>NA|15|NA|TRBV19|TRBJ2-5
CASSLFQDLQETQYF
TGTGCCAGTAGTCTGTTTCAGGATTTACAAGAGACCCAGTACTTC
>NA|13|TRBD1|TRBV18|TRBJ2-1
CASSPFQGDEQFF
TGTGCCAGCTCACCGTTCCAGGGGGATGAGCAGTTCTTC
>NA|16|NA|TRBV28|TRBJ2-7
CASSLSPGGSPAEQYF
TGTGCCAGCAGTTTATCCCCAGGGGGGAGTCCGGCCGAGCAGTACTTC
>NA|15|TRBD1|TRBV6-4|TRBJ2-7
CASIRQGARSYEQYF
TGTGCCAGCATTAGACAGGGGGCGCGTTCCTACGAGCAGTACTTC
>NA|14|TRBD1|TRBV27|TRBJ2-3
CASSPRTGGDTQYF
TGTGCCAGCAGTCCTCGGACAGGGGGAGATACGCAGTATTTT
>NA|17|TRBD1|TRBV19|TRBJ2-7
CASSMSHGTGGPGEQYF
TGTGCCAGTAGTATGTCCCACGGGACAGGGGGCCCGGGGGAGCAGTACTTC
>NA|15|TRBD1|TRBV19|TRBJ2-3
CASSRQGEGTDTQYF
TGTGCCAGTAGTAGACAGGGGGAGGGCACAGATACGCAGTATTTT
>NA|14|NA|TRBV28|TRBJ1-1
CASKSDNMNTEAFF
TGTGCCAGCAAGTCGGACAACATGAACACTGAAGCTTTCTTT
>NA|15|NA|TRBV13|TRBJ1-6
CASSPGGGSNSPLHF
TGTGCCAGCAGCCCGGGGGGAGGGAGTAATTCACCCCTCCACTTT
>NA|13|NA|TRBV29-1|TRBJ2-7
CSVEVGESYEQYF
TGCAGCGTTGAGGTGGGAGAGTCCTACGAGCAGTACTTC
>NA|16|TRBD1|TRBV7-2|TRBJ2-3
CASSFRGPLGTDTQYF
TGTGCCAGCAGCTTCAGGGGGCCTTTAGGAACAGATACGCAGTATTTT
>NA|14|NA|TRBV11-2|TRBJ2-6
CASSLNSGANGLTF
TGTGCCAGCAGCTTGAACTCTGGGGCCAACGGCCTGACTTTC
>NA|15|NA|TRBV30|TRBJ1-1
CAWRDQGPMNTEAFF
TGTGCCTGGAGAGATCAGGGGCCAATGAACACTGAAGCTTTCTTT
>NA|15|TRBD2|TRBV28|TRBJ2-5
CASRASGFLEETQYF
TGTGCCAGCAGAGCTAGCGGTTTTTTGGAAGAGACCCAGTACTTC
>NA|15|TRBD1|TRBV4-2|TRBJ2-4
CASSQGTGEKNIQYF
TGTGCCAGCAGCCAAGGGACAGGCGAAAAAAACATTCAGTACTTC
>NA|14|NA|TRBV4-3|TRBJ2-7
CASSQDGSAGEQYF
TGCGCCAGCAGCCAAGATGGTAGCGCCGGGGAGCAGTACTTC
>once|15|NA|TRBV6-5|TRBJ1-4
CASSYRGTANEKLFF
TGTGCCAGCAGTTACAGGGGGACGGCTAATGAAAAACTGTTTTTT
>NA|13|NA|TRBV30|TRBJ1-1
CAWSRRMNTEAFF
TGTGCCTGGAGTAGGCGGATGAACACTGAAGCTTTCTTT
>NA|15|NA|TRBV27|TRBJ2-5
CASSLSAASWETQYF
TGTGCCAGCAGTTTATCGGCCGCCTCGTGGGAGACCCAGTACTTC
>NA|14|TRBD2|TRBV7-6|TRBJ2-5
CASSSAGGRETQYF
TGTGCCAGCAGCTCTGCGGGGGGAAGGGAGACCCAGTACTTC